Below are 17 T cell receptor beta chains sequenced from a single sample in a study of patients and donors after allogeneic stem cell transplantation. One entry per CDR3 protein, called by TCRdb with MiXCR from the RT-PCR reads. The sample holds 900,000 to 1,000,000 distinct CDR3 sequences, about 20% seen once. The material sequenced was blood, either unsorted or a sorted T cell fraction (not recorded which). The receptors here all came from a human donor who was either an allogeneic HSCT recipient or a stem cell or donor lymphocyte infusion donor (not recorded which). It is not recorded whose cells these are; they may come from a transplant donor.

DNA of the CDR3: TGTGCCAGCAGTTTAGCAGGGCAAACCCGACAAGAGACCCAGTACTTC. Translation: CASSLAGQTRQETQYF. The chain uses TRBV27 and TRBJ2-5; weak D call: TRBD1 (5 bases). V was cut by 2 bases and J by 2 bases, with 15 bases left in between. This CDR3 is 16 amino acids long. Germline CDR1 reads MNHEY; CDR2 reads SMNVEV (reference sequence).

CDR3 coding DNA: TGCAGTGCCAAATCCGTGGTAGCGGCTAGCACAGATACGCAGTATTTT. It is translated as CSAKSVVAASTDTQYF. The genes are TRBV20-1 and TRBJ2-3; tentatively, D is TRBD2 (6 bases). CDR1 and CDR2 (germline): DFQATT, SNEGSKA (reference sequence). This CDR3 has 16 amino acids. Trimming pared 6 bases from V and 0 bases from J, leaving 19 bases between.

The chain is built from TRBV27 and TRBJ2-7; 9 bases are a match to TRBD2. This CDR3 has 16 residues. V shed 2 bases, J shed 4 bases, and the junction held 9 bases outside the gene matches. The germline gives CDR1 MNHEY, CDR2 SMNVEV (reference sequence). The DNA for the CDR3 is TGTGCCAGCAGTTTACGGGCGGGAGGGCTAAAGTACGAGCAGTACTTC. Protein product: CASSLRAGGLKYEQYF.

This clonotype was seen only a few times. V and J are TRBV28 and TRBJ1-5; no clear D. V was shortened by 4 bases and J by 0 bases, with 7 bases between the two germline ends. Germline V gene lookup returns CDR1 MDHEN and CDR2 SYDVKM. CDR3 size: 14 residues. CDR3 loop: CASSSDASNQPQHF. CDR3 DNA: TGTGCCAGCAGTTCGGACGCTAGCAATCAGCCCCAGCATTTT.

This clonotype was recorded many times. The gene calls are TRBV25-1 and TRBJ2-7; 7 bases align to TRBD2. Germline CDR1 is MGHDK and CDR2 is SYGVNS. Trimming removed 7 bases from V and 6 bases from J; junction bases left unmatched: 6. The CDR3 runs 12 residues. In nucleotides, the CDR3 is TGTGCCAGCAAGGCCGGCGGGGGCGAGCAGTACTTC. It specifies CASKAGGGEQYF.

This clonotype occurred a few times. The J gene is TRBJ1-5, the V gene TRBV27; possibly TRBD1 for D (5 bases). Trimming took 3 bases from V and 0 from J, leaving 12 bases between them. Germline V CDR1 and CDR2: MNHEY, SMNVEV (reference sequence). This CDR3 has 16 amino acids. The CDR3 is CASSLKGTYSNQPQHF. The CDR3 DNA reads TGTGCCAGCAGTTTGAAGGGGACCTATAGCAATCAGCCCCAGCATTTT.

V and J are TRBV27 and TRBJ2-6; D uncertain. CDR1 is MNHEY, CDR2 SMNVEV, per germline (reference sequence). This CDR3 has 18 residues. Trimming removed 7 bases from V and 2 bases from J, with 21 bases in between. This CDR3 is CASTLGWVDSAGANVLTF. The CDR3 bases are TGTGCCAGCACCCTAGGTTGGGTAGACTCGGCTGGGGCCAACGTCCTGACTTTC.

This clonotype was recorded a few times. The chain couples TRBV27 to TRBJ2-1; 7 positions agree with TRBD2. From germline, CDR1 is MNHEY and CDR2 SMNVEV (reference sequence). Trimming cost V 2 bases and J 2 bases; bases outside gene matches: 9. This CDR3 spans 17 amino acids. The CDR3 protein is CASSLTGEGWTYNEQFF. The CDR3 DNA reads as TGTGCCAGCAGTTTAACGGGGGAGGGGTGGACCTACAATGAGCAGTTCTTC.

The rearrangement joins TRBV20-1 to TRBJ1-5; D gene unclear. CDR3 size: 13 residues. V was clipped by 1 base and J by 7 bases, with 11 bases between them. The V gene's germline CDR1 is DFQATT and CDR2 SNEGSKA (reference sequence). The DNA for the CDR3 is TGCAGTGCTAGAGTTGGGATAGGCCAGCCCCAGCATTTT. Amino acids: CSARVGIGQPQHF.

This clonotype was found a few times. This sequence joins TRBV4-3 and TRBJ1-2; D call uncertain. The CDR3 sequence is 16 residues long. CDR1 LGHNA and CDR2 YSLEER come from the germline V gene. The V and J ends lost 4 bases and 9 bases respectively, with 24 bases between them. In nucleotides, the CDR3 is TGCGCCAGCAGCCCCGACCTCGCCCGGAGACATGATAGCTACACCTTC. Translation: CASSPDLARRHDSYTF.

The chain joins TRBV3-1 to TRBJ2-5; D may match TRBD1 or TRBD2 (6 bases each). This CDR3 contains 16 residues. Trimming removed 4 bases from V and 5 bases from J, with 20 bases in between. CDR1 is LGHDT and CDR2 is YNNKEL in the germline V gene (reference sequence). The CDR3 region is CASSPHLRGAGETQYF. The CDR3 DNA follows: TGTGCCAGCAGCCCTCACCTAAGGGGGGCGGGGGAGACCCAGTACTTC.

The chain recombines TRBV29-1 with TRBJ1-1; TRBD1 matches 9 bases. CDR1 SQVTM and CDR2 ANQGSEA come from the germline V gene. CDR3 size: 12 residues. V dropped 4 bases and J dropped 7; count of bases not matched to a gene: 4. CDR3 in amino acids: CSVAGQGLEAFF. The CDR3 DNA is TGCAGCGTTGCGGGACAGGGCCTTGAAGCTTTCTTT.

This clonotype was detected a few times. The chain carries TRBV6-5 and TRBJ1-1; no firm D call. Germline CDR1 MNHEY, CDR2 SVGAGI. V shed 0 bases and J shed 7 bases, with 12 bases lying between them. This CDR3 has 14 amino acids. For the CDR3, the DNA is TGTGCCAGCAGTTACTCGCGGCGGCAGCTTGAAGCTTTCTTT. Protein: CASSYSRRQLEAFF.

This clonotype appeared a few times. The chain combines TRBV6-1 with TRBJ1-1; TRBD1 is a possible D gene (5 bases). Trimming stripped 5 bases from V and 1 base from J, with 14 bases between. This CDR3 region has 15 residues. The germline CDR1 and CDR2 sequences are MNHNS and SASEGT. CDR3 DNA sequence: TGTGCCAGCAGTCGGGGGGTTGTCGCGAACACTGAAGCTTTCTTT. Protein: CASSRGVVANTEAFF.

This clonotype was seen a handful of times. V gene TRBV29-1 combines with J gene TRBJ2-1; 14 bases align to TRBD2. CDR1 SQVTM and CDR2 ANQGSEA come from the germline V gene. V shed 4 bases and J 0 bases; nucleotides not matched to a gene: 2. The CDR3 loop spans 16 amino acids. The CDR3 protein is CSVGTSGGSSYNEQFF. The CDR3 DNA is TGCAGCGTTGGGACTAGCGGGGGGAGCTCCTACAATGAGCAGTTCTTC.

This chain links TRBV6-2 or TRBV6-3 with TRBJ2-7, with D tentatively TRBD1 (6 bases). V was cut by 2 bases and J by 5 bases, with 22 bases left in between. The germline V gene encodes CDR1 MNHEY and CDR2 SVGEGT. The CDR3 is 17 amino acids. The chain's CDR3 is CASSYTLSTGWTDEQYF. CDR3 bases: TGTGCCAGCAGTTACACACTCTCGACAGGTTGGACCGACGAGCAGTACTTC.

The table lists this clonotype with a few counts. The J gene is TRBJ2-5, the V gene TRBV27, with TRBD2 identical over 15 bases. After removal of 5 bases from V and 6 bases from J, the junction contained 10 bases not matched to a gene. The CDR3 runs 17 residues. Germline V gene lookup returns CDR1 MNHEY and CDR2 SMNVEV (reference sequence). This chain's CDR3 is CASSLHGLAGGAKTQYF. As DNA, the CDR3 is TGTGCCAGCAGTCTCCATGGACTAGCGGGAGGGGCAAAGACCCAGTACTTC.